This TCR beta chain was captured in a study of blood T cells in healthy people across ages. Sample-barcoded 5' priming and a J-beta primer mix drove a second PCR of about 6 to 12 cycles. TCRdb ran MiXCR on the 5' RACE reads and lists one entry per CDR3 protein. This sample yields some 860,000 distinct CDR3 sequences, of which 56% are seen a single time; around 24% belongs to the top ten. Points on this clonotype: Its specificity is not known.

Each sample yielded at least 6 million isolated PBMCs. Broader study findings: Estimates of total diversity, which came from one million sequenced T cells, were considered to be underestimates. With unsorted PBMCs, a conclusive comparison of naive versus antigen-experienced cells was not possible.

V was trimmed by 6 bases and J by 4 bases, leaving 15 bases between them. Germline CDR1 is MNHEY and CDR2 is SVGAGI. The CDR3 covers 14 residues. The receptor was derived from a man aged 35-49 years in good health. The rearrangement joins TRBV6-5 to TRBJ1-1, with D possibly matching TRBD1 (6 bases). The material sequenced was blood. The CDR3 is CASRSGALGTEAFF. In nucleotides, the CDR3 is TGTGCCAGCAGATCGGGGGCGCTGGGCACTGAAGCTTTCTTT.